The 18 T cell receptor beta chains presented below share a single source sample, sequenced in a study of shared clonotypes between healthy human individuals. Libraries were prepared by immunoSEQ multiplex PCR; TCRdb keeps only in-frame clonotypes and omits some of them. The top ten clones hold over 0.1% of a sample with around 2.3 million clones, around 95% of them seen once. The sample comprised naive CD4+ T cells sorted from blood. Subset indicated: CD45RA+ positively selected. The source of these receptors is a man between 18 and 29 years old in good health.

The gene calls are TRBV5-1 and TRBJ2-3; possibly TRBD2 for D (5 bases). CDR1 and CDR2 from the germline V gene are SGHRS and YFSETQ. The germline V and J ends were trimmed by 7 bases and 5 bases, with 14 bases remaining between them. The CDR3 is 13 residues long. The CDR3 nucleotides read TGCGCCAGCGCCCCCACGAGGGTAGATACGCAGTATTTT. Its protein is CASAPTRVDTQYF.

This clone came up once. The CDR3 DNA follows: TGTGCCAGCAAACTAGCAGGGGATATAAACTATGGCTACACCTTC. Its protein product is CASKLAGDINYGYTF. The rearrangement uses TRBV6-5 and TRBJ1-2, with D perhaps matching TRBD1 (6 bases). This CDR3 contains 15 residues. The V end was cut by 7 bases, the J end by 2 bases, with 17 bases between. The V gene's germline CDR1 is MNHEY and CDR2 SVGAGI.

Concerning this clone: Other nucleotide sequences in the sample specify the same CDR3. This sequence joins TRBV10-3 and TRBJ2-5; no firm D call. Germline CDR1 ENHRY, CDR2 SYGVKD. With 2 bases removed from V and 5 bases from J, the gap between germline ends came to 6 bases. The CDR3 totals 12 residues. The CDR3 coding sequence is TGTGCCATCAGTGAGACCGGGGAGACCCAGTACTTC. Protein: CAISETGETQYF.

This rearrangement joins TRBV20-1 to TRBJ1-2; a weak D match, TRBD1 (5 bases). V lost 6 bases, J lost 11 bases, and 13 bases lay in between. This CDR3 is built from 10 residues. Germline CDR1 and CDR2: DFQATT and SNEGSKA (reference sequence). The CDR3 DNA follows: TGCAGTGCCCTAGACAGAGATTACACCTTC. This codes for CSALDRDYTF.

The chain uses TRBV19 and TRBJ2-7; a possible D gene is TRBD1 (6 bases). Trimming removed 4 bases from V and 2 bases from J, with 18 bases in between. The CDR3 runs to 16 residues. Germline assignment: CDR1 LNHDA and CDR2 SQIVND (reference sequence). DNA for the CDR3: TGTGCCAGTAGTACCAGACAGGCATCAGTGACCTACGAGCAGTACTTC. Translated, it gives CASSTRQASVTYEQYF.

With regard to this clone: A much larger clone differs from this one at a single base, so this may be a read error. This rearrangement joins TRBV28 to TRBJ2-7, with D uncertain. CDR1 and CDR2 (germline): MDHEN, SYDVKM. The V end was cut by 4 bases, the J end by 5 bases, with 6 bases between. The CDR3 covers 11 residues. The CDR3: CASSYKDEQYF. The CDR3 bases are TGTGCCAGCAGTTACAAGGACGAGCAGTACTTC.

V usage is TRBV29-1 and J usage is TRBJ2-7; D tentatively fits TRBD1 or TRBD2 (5 bases each). The CDR3 spans 13 residues. Germline V lookup: CDR1 SQVTM, CDR2 ANQGSEA. V was cut by 1 base and J by 0 bases, with 7 bases left in between. CDR3 DNA sequence: TGCAGCGTTGAAGCGGGGACCTCCTACGAGCAGTACTTC. Translation: CSVEAGTSYEQYF.

The chain has TRBV5-6 and TRBJ1-6, with TRBD1 matching over 7 bases. The germline V gene encodes CDR1 SGHDT and CDR2 YYEEEE. The V and J ends lost 4 bases and 5 bases, in that order; junction bases with no gene match: 3. There are 14 residues in the CDR3. CDR3 residues: CASSNRGNNSPLHF. The CDR3 DNA reads TGTGCCAGCAGCAACAGGGGCAATAATTCACCCCTCCACTTT.

This clone showed up just once. The chain carries TRBV7-6 and TRBJ2-7, with D perhaps given as TRBD1 or TRBD2 (5 bases each). Trimming took off 4 bases at V and 0 bases at J, with 16 bases between the two ends. Germline V gives CDR1 SGHVS, CDR2 FNYEAQ. CDR3 length: 16 amino acids. The DNA for the CDR3 is TGTGCCAGCAGCTCCGATCAGGGACCCTCCTCCTACGAGCAGTACTTC. Amino acids: CASSSDQGPSSYEQYF.

The chain combines TRBV5-4 with TRBJ2-3; 13 bases are a match to TRBD2. The germline V gene encodes CDR1 SGHNT and CDR2 YYREEE (reference sequence). CDR3 length: 17 amino acids. The ends lost 4 bases at V and 2 bases at J; junction bases unmatched: 7. This CDR3 reads CASSARTSGGVTDTQYF. Here the CDR3 DNA reads TGTGCCAGCAGCGCACGGACTAGCGGGGGTGTCACAGATACGCAGTATTTT.

The chain uses TRBV9 and TRBJ2-3; D is possibly TRBD2 (6 bases). The germline V gene encodes CDR1 SGDLS and CDR2 YYNGEE. V shed 4 bases and J shed 0 bases, with 18 bases lying between them. The CDR3 is made up of 17 amino acids. The CDR3 region has the DNA TGTGCCAGCAGCACTAGCAGGGTCCTGTTCAGCACAGATACGCAGTATTTT. This translates into CASSTSRVLFSTDTQYF.

The chain is built from TRBV6-5 and TRBJ1-1; TRBD1 aligns across 8 bases. Losses at the gene ends were 5 bases for V and 4 bases for J; bases not matched to a gene: 6. CDR3 length: 14 amino acids. CDR1 and CDR2 (germline): MNHEY, SVGAGI. CDR3: CASSLQQGVTEAFF. The CDR3 nucleotides read TGTGCCAGCAGTCTTCAACAGGGGGTCACTGAAGCTTTCTTT.

Only one count was recorded for this clone. The chain employs TRBV10-3 and TRBJ1-1; TRBD1 matches at 8 bases. With 2 bases clipped from V and 3 bases from J, the junction kept 11 bases outside the gene matches. Germline loops: CDR1 ENHRY, CDR2 SYGVKD. CDR3 length: 17 residues. The DNA for the CDR3 is TGTGCCATCAGTGAGACCAAGACAGGGGACGTTGACACTGAAGCTTTCTTT. It specifies CAISETKTGDVDTEAFF.

Note on this clone: The same CDR3 arises from other DNA sequences in this sample as well. The chain joins TRBV18 to TRBJ2-7; TRBD1 matches 8 bases. CDR3 length: 14 amino acids. Germline values: CDR1 KGHSH, CDR2 LQKENI. The V gene end was trimmed by 6 bases and the J gene end by 2 bases; junction bases not matched to a gene: 6. This chain's CDR3 is CASSPTTGAYEQYF. The CDR3 DNA reads TGTGCCAGCTCCCCGACGACAGGGGCCTACGAGCAGTACTTC.

This chain links TRBV7-9 with TRBJ2-3, with a tentative D call TRBD1 (5 bases). The CDR3 totals 14 residues. Trimming pared 10 bases from V and 6 bases from J, leaving 20 bases between. Per germline, CDR1 SEHNR and CDR2 FQNEAQ (reference sequence). The CDR3 loop reads CATSQAILWDTQYF. The CDR3, as DNA: TGTGCCACCTCACAGGCCATCCTATGGGATACGCAGTATTTT.

The chain joins TRBV30 to TRBJ1-3, with D maybe TRBD1 (6 bases). CDR1 is GTSNPN and CDR2 is SVGIG in the germline V gene (reference sequence). V was clipped by 4 bases and J by 8 bases, with 15 bases between them. The CDR3 length is 13 residues. CDR3 DNA sequence: TGTGCCTGGAACAGGGAGTTGGGGGACACCATATATTTT. Its protein product is CAWNRELGDTIYF.

The V and J genes are TRBV5-1 and TRBJ1-1; D possibly corresponds to TRBD1 (5 bases). Between the trimmed V and J ends, which lost 3 bases and 0 bases, there was a span of 12 bases. Germline V gene data show CDR1 as SGHRS and CDR2 as YFSETQ. The CDR3 runs to 15 residues. CDR3: CASSWDGNMNTEAFF. The CDR3 region has the DNA TGCGCCAGCAGCTGGGACGGAAACATGAACACTGAAGCTTTCTTT.

V gene TRBV6-1 combines with J gene TRBJ2-2, with 9 bases fitting TRBD1. This CDR3 has 16 residues. The germline gives CDR1 MNHNS, CDR2 SASEGT. Unmatched junction bases numbered 3, after V lost 4 bases and J lost 0 bases. CDR3 sequence: CASSGRTGANTGELFF. DNA for the CDR3: TGTGCCAGCAGTGGTCGGACAGGGGCGAACACCGGGGAGCTGTTTTTT.